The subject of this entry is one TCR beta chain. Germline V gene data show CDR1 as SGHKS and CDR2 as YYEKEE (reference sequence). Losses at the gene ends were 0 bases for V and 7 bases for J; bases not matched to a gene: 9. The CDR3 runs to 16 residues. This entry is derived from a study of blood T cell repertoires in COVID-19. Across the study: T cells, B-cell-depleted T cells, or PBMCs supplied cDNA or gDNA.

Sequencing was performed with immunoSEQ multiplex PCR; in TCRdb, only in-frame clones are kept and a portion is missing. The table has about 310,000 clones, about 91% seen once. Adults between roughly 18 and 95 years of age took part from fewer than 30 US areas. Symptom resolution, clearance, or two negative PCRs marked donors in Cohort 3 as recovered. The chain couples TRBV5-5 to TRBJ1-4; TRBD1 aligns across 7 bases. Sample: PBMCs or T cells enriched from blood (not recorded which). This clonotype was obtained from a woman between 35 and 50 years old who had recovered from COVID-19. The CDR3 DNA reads TGTGCCAGCAGCTTGGAACCCCGGGACAGAGGTGAAAAACTGTTTTTT. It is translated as CASSLEPRDRGEKLFF.